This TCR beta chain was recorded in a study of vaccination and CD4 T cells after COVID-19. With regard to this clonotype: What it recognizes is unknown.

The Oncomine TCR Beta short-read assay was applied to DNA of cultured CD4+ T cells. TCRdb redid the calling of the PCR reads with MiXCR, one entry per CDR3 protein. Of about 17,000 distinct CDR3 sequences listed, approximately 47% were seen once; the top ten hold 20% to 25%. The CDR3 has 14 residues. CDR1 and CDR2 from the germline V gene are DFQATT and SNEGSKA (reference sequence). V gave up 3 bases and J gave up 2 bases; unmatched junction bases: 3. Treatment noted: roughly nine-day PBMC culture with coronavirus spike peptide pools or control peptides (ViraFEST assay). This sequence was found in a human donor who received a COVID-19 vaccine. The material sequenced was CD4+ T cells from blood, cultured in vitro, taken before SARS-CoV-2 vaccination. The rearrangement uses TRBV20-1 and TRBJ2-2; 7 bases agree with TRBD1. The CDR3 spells CSARDRRNTGELFF. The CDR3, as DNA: TGCAGTGCTAGGGACAGGCGTAACACCGGGGAGCTGTTTTTT.